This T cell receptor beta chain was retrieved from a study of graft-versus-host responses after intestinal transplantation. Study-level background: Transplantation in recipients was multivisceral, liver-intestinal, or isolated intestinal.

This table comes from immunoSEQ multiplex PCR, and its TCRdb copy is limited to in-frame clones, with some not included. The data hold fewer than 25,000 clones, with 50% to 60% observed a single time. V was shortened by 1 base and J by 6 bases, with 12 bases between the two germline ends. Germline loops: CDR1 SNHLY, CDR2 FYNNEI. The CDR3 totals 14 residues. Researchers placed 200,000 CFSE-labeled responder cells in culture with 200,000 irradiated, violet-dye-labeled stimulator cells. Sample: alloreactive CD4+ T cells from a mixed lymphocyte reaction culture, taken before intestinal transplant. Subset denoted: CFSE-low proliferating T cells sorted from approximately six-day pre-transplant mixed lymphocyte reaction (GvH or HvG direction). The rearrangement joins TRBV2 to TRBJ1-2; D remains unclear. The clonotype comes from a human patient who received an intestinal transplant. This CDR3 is CASSEVAVVNGYTF. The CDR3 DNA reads TGTGCCAGCAGTGAAGTAGCGGTAGTAAATGGCTACACCTTC.